This entry concerns a single T cell receptor beta chain. Its specific antigen is unknown. The junction departs from germline at one end; a sequencing error may be responsible. Via the germline V gene (reference sequence), CDR1 is DFQATT and CDR2 SNEGSKA. From the cysteine up to the phenylalanine, the CDR3 has a length of 15 residues. The only DNA kept is the CDR3, 45 bases in frame from the first base. The approximately 41 donors, aged about 6 to 95 years, were systemically healthy Caucasian individuals from Russia. Each donor gave approximately 9.3 milliliters of peripheral blood, collected into EDTA-treated Vacutainer tubes. Ficoll-Paque density-gradient centrifugation was used to isolate PBMCs, with at least 6 million obtained per sample. Trizol reagent was used to extract total RNA from the PBMCs, yielding at least 6 micrograms per sample. For every donor, flow cytometry on a PBMC aliquot measured the percentage of naive CD45RAhigh/CD27high T cells.

This sample stems from a study of blood T cells in healthy people across ages (dated by TCRdb to between 2014 and 2017). About the study as a whole: In model experiments, template switching captured roughly one uniquely barcoded TCR beta cDNA molecule for every two T cells. The donors were split into four age groups: young (average around 15 years), middle-aged (nearly 40), aged (more than 60) and long-lived (approximately 89). To avoid experimental bias, donors of different ages were distributed randomly across sequencing lanes. To track age-related changes in TCR beta repertoire diversity, the study relied on deep sequencing normalized with unique cDNA molecular identifiers. For two donors (one aged 18 to 30 and one aged 80 or older), the study analyzed two additional independent replicas of 1 million unique cDNA reads from the same blood draw.

General conclusions and limits of the study: Estimates of total diversity based on one million sequenced T cells were considered lower bounds and underestimates. Observed TCR beta diversity per million T cells fell roughly linearly with age, and a significant reduction was already apparent by age about 36. The CMV infection status of donors was not known, potentially confounding age-related changes in expanded clonotypes. A strong correlation was found between observed TCR beta diversity and the percentage of naive T cells measured by flow cytometry. Compared with the aged group, the long-lived group had more naive CD4+ T cells, fewer expanded clones and increased TCR diversity, suggesting age selection. Because profiling used bulk unsorted PBMCs, naive and antigen-experienced compartments could not be compared conclusively.

The library relied on 5' RACE. Sequencing relied on an Illumina HiSeq 2500. A second roughly 6 to 12 cycle PCR used a sample-barcoded 5' primer and a J-beta primer mix. A template-switch 5' adaptor carrying 12 random nucleotides introduced a unique molecular identifier onto each TCR beta cDNA molecule. Each sample yielded at least 3 million CDR3-containing paired-end reads. First-strand cDNA synthesis was performed from all RNA using the Mint cDNA synthesis kit, with priming by a TRBC-specific oligonucleotide. Following uracil-DNA glycosylase treatment, all cDNA underwent a first 18-cycle PCR with the universal primers M1SS and BC2_uni_R. Under the source paper's analysis protocol: For normalization, 1 million high-quality reads were randomly selected from each sample, with every read carrying a distinct molecular identifier. Reads with shared molecular identifiers were discarded instead of being binned into consensus sequences. MiTCR, set to a Q25 quality threshold and the strictest error-elimination algorithm, was used for CDR3 identification, clonotype clustering and error correction. Lower-bound total TCR beta diversity was estimated with a nonparametric unseen species model using Euler transformation. TCRdb trimmed the raw reads at Q25, called clones with MiXCR and kept productive beta chains. Records with the same CDR3 protein are collapsed into one entry carrying the most frequent genes and DNA. None of the V and J calls come from the authors' own analysis; TCRdb made them. The sample table shows 1.5 million to 2 million distinct CDR3 sequences, and 28% are seen once. The biggest ten clones account for about 7.7% of the sample.

In this chain, TRBV20-1 is recombined with TRBJ2-3; possibly the D gene is TRBD2, per 6 matching bases. Specimen: blood. This TCR derives from a young woman in good health. The nucleotides read TGCAGTGCTGGAGATCTGCGGGGTTCAGCAGATACGCAGTATTTT. This yields the protein CSAGDLRGSADTQYF.